This TCR beta chain was obtained from a study of T-cell reconstitution after alpha-beta-depleted transplantation in children. Whole-study results and caveats: Among T cells one year after transplant, newly produced cells accounted for most counts and diversity. Surviving thymic progenitors and recipient T cells were the source of high TCRbeta diversity at day 60 in some patients. About two months after transplant, alpha-beta T cells reportedly came from several hundred expanded graft clones.

This clonotype turned up a few times. Its antigen is not known. The TCRbeta library was prepared with unique molecular identifiers. TCRdb independently ran MiXCR on the PCR reads; one entry per CDR3 protein. The table includes hundreds of thousands of distinct CDR3 sequences, around a sixth detected once. The CDR3 sequence is 16 residues long. Trimming removed 6 bases from V and 3 bases from J, with 18 bases in between. This receptor was obtained from a male patient aged 2-10 years who had a stem cell transplant for acute lymphoblastic leukemia, so the T cells may come from the graft donor. Sequenced here: PBMCs, mostly from graft donor cells, sampled 360 days after TCRalphabeta/CD19-depleted stem cell transplant. The chain uses TRBV12-3 or TRBV12-4 and TRBJ2-1, with TRBD1 as a possible D gene (6 bases). CDR3 loop: CASSTGLRGLYNEQFF. CDR3 DNA: TGTGCCAGCAGCACTGGGCTCAGGGGCCTCTACAATGAGCAGTTCTTC.